A selection of T cell receptor beta chains follows, all from one sample in a study of OX40 agonist ivuxolimab in advanced cancers. Repertoires were generated with immunoSEQ multiplex PCR, while TCRdb's copy carries only in-frame clones and drops some. Found here are under 70,000 clones, around 91% of them singletons; the top ten hold less than 14%. Sample: CD4+ or CD8+ T cells sorted from blood, taken in a trial of the OX40 agonist ivuxolimab. These receptors originate from an adult with an advanced solid tumor such as melanoma, head and neck, liver or kidney cancer. Both conserved end residues are part of each CDR3. Each record gives: clone size, V gene, J gene, D gene, CDR3 protein, CDR3 DNA. D genes are given only for firm matches. Clone size appears in some rows only: once, few, many, or a class for an expanded clone.

abundance: NA
v_gene: TRBV7-2
j_gene: TRBJ1-6
d_gene: NA
CDR3aa: CASSSPVGRSPLHF
CDR3nt: TGTGCCAGCAGCTCCCCTGTAGGGAGGTCACCCCTCCACTTT

abundance: NA
v_gene: TRBV6-5
j_gene: TRBJ1-6
d_gene: TRBD1
CDR3aa: CASSGGQGNSPLHF
CDR3nt: TGTGCCAGCAGTGGGGGACAGGGTAATTCACCCCTCCACTTT

abundance: NA
v_gene: TRBV28
j_gene: TRBJ2-3
d_gene: TRBD2
CDR3aa: CASSQAGGGTDTQYF
CDR3nt: TGTGCCAGCAGTCAAGCGGGAGGGGGCACAGATACGCAGTATTTT

abundance: few
v_gene: TRBV2
j_gene: TRBJ1-5
d_gene: TRBD1
CDR3aa: CASRTGLSNQPQHF
CDR3nt: TGTGCCAGCAGGACAGGGCTGAGCAATCAGCCCCAGCATTTT

abundance: NA
v_gene: TRBV5-1
j_gene: TRBJ2-7
d_gene: NA
CDR3aa: CASSSGQPGYEQYF
CDR3nt: TGCGCCAGCAGCTCAGGACAACCGGGGTACGAGCAGTACTTC

abundance: NA
v_gene: TRBV20-1
j_gene: TRBJ2-5
d_gene: NA
CDR3aa: CSAPGFGTQYF
CDR3nt: TGCAGTGCCCCGGGGTTTGGGACCCAGTACTTC

abundance: NA
v_gene: TRBV4-2
j_gene: TRBJ2-7
d_gene: NA
CDR3aa: CASSQPFGERIYF
CDR3nt: TGTGCCAGCAGCCAACCCTTCGGGGAACGGATTTACTTC

abundance: few
v_gene: TRBV7-9
j_gene: TRBJ1-2
d_gene: TRBD1
CDR3aa: CASSLVTGTGRLGYTF
CDR3nt: TGTGCCAGCAGCTTAGTAACCGGGACAGGGAGACTTGGCTACACCTTC

abundance: NA
v_gene: TRBV6-5
j_gene: TRBJ2-1
d_gene: TRBD2
CDR3aa: CASSLGLAGLNEQFF
CDR3nt: TGTGCCAGCAGCTTGGGTTTAGCGGGGCTGAATGAGCAGTTCTTC

abundance: once
v_gene: TRBV7-7
j_gene: TRBJ2-5
d_gene: NA
CDR3aa: CASSSSEETQYF
CDR3nt: TGTGCTAGCAGCTCCTCAGAAGAGACCCAGTACTTC

abundance: NA
v_gene: TRBV4-1
j_gene: TRBJ1-4
d_gene: NA
CDR3aa: CASSQDPKYNEKLFF
CDR3nt: TGCGCCAGCAGCCAAGATCCCAAATATAATGAAAAACTGTTTTTT

abundance: few
v_gene: TRBV7-8
j_gene: TRBJ1-5
d_gene: NA
CDR3aa: CASSRNRDNQPQHF
CDR3nt: TGTGCCAGCAGTCGAAACAGGGATAATCAGCCCCAGCATTTT

abundance: NA
v_gene: TRBV4-1
j_gene: TRBJ2-2
d_gene: NA
CDR3aa: CASSQRATGELFF
CDR3nt: TGCGCCAGCAGCCAAAGAGCCACCGGGGAGCTGTTTTTT

abundance: NA
v_gene: TRBV28
j_gene: TRBJ2-5
d_gene: NA
CDR3aa: CASSSRLLRGGEQETQYF
CDR3nt: TGTGCCAGCAGTTCCCGCCTCTTGAGGGGGGGGGAACAAGAGACCCAGTACTTC

abundance: NA
v_gene: TRBV28
j_gene: TRBJ2-7
d_gene: NA
CDR3aa: CASSRVLISYEQYF
CDR3nt: TGTGCCAGCAGCCGGGTCCTCATCTCCTACGAGCAGTACTTC

abundance: NA
v_gene: TRBV5-1
j_gene: TRBJ1-3
d_gene: NA
CDR3aa: CASSLAGFGNTIYF
CDR3nt: TGCGCCAGCAGCTTGGCTGGGTTCGGAAACACCATATATTTT